This T cell receptor beta chain was recovered during a study of cytomegalovirus exposure and HLA in healthy donors. In germline, CDR1 is ENHRY, CDR2 SYGVKD. The germline V and J ends were trimmed by 2 bases and 2 bases, with 9 bases remaining between them. This CDR3 comprises 14 residues. Use of 60 Vbeta and 13 Jbeta primers characterized the PCR. Using immunoSEQ multiplex PCR, the repertoire was profiled, and TCRdb retains in-frame clones only, with some absent. This table holds approximately 170,000 clones, about 80% found once. This clone occurred a few times. The chain recombines TRBV10-3 with TRBJ1-2; D gene ambiguous. The specimen was PBMCs. The receptor was derived from a man between 18 and 35 years old in good health and CMV-seropositive. CDR3 nucleotides: TGTGCCATCAGTGAGGAGAGATCCAACTATGGCTACACCTTC. As protein: CAISEERSNYGYTF.